This T cell receptor beta chain comes out of a study of patients and donors after allogeneic stem cell transplantation. TCRdb reanalysed the RT-PCR reads using MiXCR and keeps one entry per CDR3 protein. The sample yields about a million distinct CDR3 sequences, about a sixth seen once. This CDR3 is 14 amino acids long. CDR1 and CDR2 (germline): PRHDT, FYEKMQ (reference sequence). The V end lost 2 bases, the J end lost 4 bases, and 11 bases lay between the germline ends. The gene calls are TRBV13 and TRBJ1-1; weak D call: TRBD1 (5 bases). This TCR derives from a human donor who was either an allogeneic HSCT recipient or a stem cell or donor lymphocyte infusion donor (not recorded which). It is not recorded whose cells these are; they may come from a transplant donor. Source material: blood, either unsorted or a sorted T cell fraction (not recorded which). CDR3 protein: CASSLRGRTTEAFF. The CDR3 DNA reads TGTGCCAGCAGCTTAAGGGGTAGGACCACTGAAGCTTTCTTT.